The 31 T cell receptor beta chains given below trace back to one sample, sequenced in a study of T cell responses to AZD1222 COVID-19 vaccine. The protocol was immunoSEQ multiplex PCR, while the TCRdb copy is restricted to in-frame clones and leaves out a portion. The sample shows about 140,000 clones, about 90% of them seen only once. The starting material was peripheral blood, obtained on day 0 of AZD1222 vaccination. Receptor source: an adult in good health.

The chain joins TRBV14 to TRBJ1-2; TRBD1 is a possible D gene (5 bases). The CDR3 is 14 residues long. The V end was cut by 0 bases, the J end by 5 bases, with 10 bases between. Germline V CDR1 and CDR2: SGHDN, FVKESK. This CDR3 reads CASSQDTQAYGYTF. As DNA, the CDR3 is TGTGCCAGCAGCCAAGATACACAGGCGTATGGCTACACCTTC.

CDR3 bases: TGTGCCACCAGTGATACGGACGGGAACACTGAAGCTTTCTTT. Protein: CATSDTDGNTEAFF. V and J are TRBV24-1 and TRBJ1-1; D is unclear. The CDR3 extends over 14 amino acids. CDR1 and CDR2 (germline): KGHDR, SFDVKD. The V and J ends lost 3 bases and 1 base respectively, with 8 bases between them.

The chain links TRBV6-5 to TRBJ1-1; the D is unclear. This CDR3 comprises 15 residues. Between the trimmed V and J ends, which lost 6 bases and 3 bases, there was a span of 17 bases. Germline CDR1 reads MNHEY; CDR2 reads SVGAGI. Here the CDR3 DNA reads TGTGCCAGCAGGGGCGAAGAGAACGGTTACACTGAAGCTTTCTTT. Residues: CASRGEENGYTEAFF.

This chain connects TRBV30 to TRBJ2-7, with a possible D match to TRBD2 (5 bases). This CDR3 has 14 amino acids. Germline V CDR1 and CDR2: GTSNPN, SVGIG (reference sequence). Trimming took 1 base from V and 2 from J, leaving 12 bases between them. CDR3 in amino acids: CAWSAPPGAYEQYF. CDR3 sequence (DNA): TGTGCCTGGAGTGCCCCTCCCGGGGCCTACGAGCAGTACTTC.

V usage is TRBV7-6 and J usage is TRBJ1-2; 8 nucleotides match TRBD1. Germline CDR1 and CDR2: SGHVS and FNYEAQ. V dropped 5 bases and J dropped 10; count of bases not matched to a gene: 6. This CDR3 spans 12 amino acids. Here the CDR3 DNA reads TGTGCCAGCAGCCCGAGGACAGGGAACTACACCTTC. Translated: CASSPRTGNYTF. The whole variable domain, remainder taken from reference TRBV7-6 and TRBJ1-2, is GAGVSQSPRYKVTKRGQDVALRCDPISGHVSLYWYRQALGQGPEFLTYFNYEAQQDKSGLPNDRFSAERPEGSISTLTIQRTEQRDSAMYRCASSPRTGNYTFGSGTRLTVV.

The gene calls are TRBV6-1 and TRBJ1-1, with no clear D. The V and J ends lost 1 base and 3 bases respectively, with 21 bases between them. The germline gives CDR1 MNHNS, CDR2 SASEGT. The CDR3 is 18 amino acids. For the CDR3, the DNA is TGTGCCAGCAGTGAAGTTATTAATTGGCGGACCGGGCACACTGAAGCTTTCTTT. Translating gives CASSEVINWRTGHTEAFF.

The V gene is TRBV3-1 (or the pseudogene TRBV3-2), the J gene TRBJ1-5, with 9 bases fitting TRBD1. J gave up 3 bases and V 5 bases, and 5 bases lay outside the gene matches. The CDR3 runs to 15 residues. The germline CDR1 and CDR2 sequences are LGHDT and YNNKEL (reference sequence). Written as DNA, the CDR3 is TGTGCCAGCAGCACCGGGACAGGGTTCAATCAGCCCCAGCATTTT. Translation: CASSTGTGFNQPQHF.

The CDR3 DNA sequence: TGTGCCAGCAGCGATAACTATGGCTACACCTTC. Encoded protein: CASSDNYGYTF. The rearrangement joins TRBV9 to TRBJ1-2, with D uncertain. The CDR3 length is 11 residues. V was shortened by 3 bases and J by 1 base, with 1 base between the two germline ends. Germline CDR1 reads SGDLS; CDR2 reads YYNGEE.

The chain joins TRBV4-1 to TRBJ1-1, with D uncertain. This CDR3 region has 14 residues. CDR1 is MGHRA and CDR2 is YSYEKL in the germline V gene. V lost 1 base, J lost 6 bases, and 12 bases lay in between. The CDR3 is CASSQGGFEAEAFF. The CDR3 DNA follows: TGCGCCAGCAGCCAAGGTGGGTTTGAAGCTGAAGCTTTCTTT.

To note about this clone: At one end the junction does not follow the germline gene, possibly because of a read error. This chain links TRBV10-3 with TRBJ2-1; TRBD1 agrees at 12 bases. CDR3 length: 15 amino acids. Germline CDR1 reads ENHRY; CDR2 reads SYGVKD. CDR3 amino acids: CAISAGTGGYYEQFF. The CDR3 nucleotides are TGTGCCATCAGTGCAGGGACAGGGGGCTACTATGAGCAGTTCTTC.

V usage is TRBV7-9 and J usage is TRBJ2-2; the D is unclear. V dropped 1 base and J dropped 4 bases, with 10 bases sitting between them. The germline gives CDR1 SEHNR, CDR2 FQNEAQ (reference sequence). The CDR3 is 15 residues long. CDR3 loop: CASSLVRSGTGELFF. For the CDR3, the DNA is TGTGCCAGCAGCTTAGTTCGCTCGGGCACCGGGGAGCTGTTTTTT.

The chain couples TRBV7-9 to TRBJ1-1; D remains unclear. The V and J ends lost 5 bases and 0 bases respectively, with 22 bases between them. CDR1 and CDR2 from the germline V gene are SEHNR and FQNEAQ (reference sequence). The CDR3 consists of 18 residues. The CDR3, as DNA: TGTGCCAGCAGCCTCTTTGACCCAACTGGACGGCTGAACACTGAAGCTTTCTTT. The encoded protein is CASSLFDPTGRLNTEAFF.

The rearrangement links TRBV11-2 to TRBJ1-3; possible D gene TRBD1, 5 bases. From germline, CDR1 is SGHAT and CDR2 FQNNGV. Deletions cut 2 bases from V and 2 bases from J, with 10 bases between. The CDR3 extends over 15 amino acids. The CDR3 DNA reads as TGTGCCAGCAGCTTACTCCAGGGAACTGGAAACACCATATATTTT. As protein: CASSLLQGTGNTIYF.

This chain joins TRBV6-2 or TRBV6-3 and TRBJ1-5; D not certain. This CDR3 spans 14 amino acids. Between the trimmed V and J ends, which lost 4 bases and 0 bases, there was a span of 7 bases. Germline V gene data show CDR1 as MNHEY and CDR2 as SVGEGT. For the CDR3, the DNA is TGTGCCAGCAGTTCCGGGTATAGCAATCAGCCCCAGCATTTT. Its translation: CASSSGYSNQPQHF.

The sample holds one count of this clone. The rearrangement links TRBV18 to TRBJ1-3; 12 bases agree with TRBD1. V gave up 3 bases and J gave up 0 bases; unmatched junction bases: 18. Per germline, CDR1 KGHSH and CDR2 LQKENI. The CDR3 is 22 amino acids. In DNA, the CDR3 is TGTGCCAGCTCACCGACAGGGCGGGACAGGGGGCTCCCACAGAGCTCTGGAAACACCATATATTTT. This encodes CASSPTGRDRGLPQSSGNTIYF.

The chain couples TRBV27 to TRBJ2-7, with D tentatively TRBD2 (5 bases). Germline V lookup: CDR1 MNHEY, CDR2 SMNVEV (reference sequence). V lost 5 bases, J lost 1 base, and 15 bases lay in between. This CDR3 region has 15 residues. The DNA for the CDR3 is TGTGCCAGCAGTCTAGGGAGAATTGGGTCCTACGAGCAGTACTTC. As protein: CASSLGRIGSYEQYF.

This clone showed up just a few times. In nucleotides, the CDR3 is TGTGCCAGCAGCCCGGGGGACCTGGGTGGGCACGAGCAGTACTTC. It specifies CASSPGDLGGHEQYF. The chain carries TRBV5-4 and TRBJ2-7; the D gene is possibly TRBD2 (6 bases). CDR1 is SGHNT and CDR2 is YYREEE in the germline V gene (reference sequence). V lost 4 bases and J lost 5, with 19 bases in between. The CDR3 sequence is 15 residues long.

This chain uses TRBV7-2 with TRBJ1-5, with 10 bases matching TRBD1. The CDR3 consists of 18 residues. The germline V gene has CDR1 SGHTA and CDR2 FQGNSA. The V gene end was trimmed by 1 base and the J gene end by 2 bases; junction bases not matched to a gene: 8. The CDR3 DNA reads TGTGCCAGCAGCTTAGGTTTCCGACAGGGGGCGCGCAATCAGCCCCAGCATTTT. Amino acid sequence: CASSLGFRQGARNQPQHF. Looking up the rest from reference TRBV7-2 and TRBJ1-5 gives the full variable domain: GAGVSQSPSNKVTEKGKDVELRCDPISGHTALYWYRQSLGQGLEFLIYFQGNSAPDKSGLPSDRFSAERTGGSVSTLTIQRTQQEDSAVYLCASSLGFRQGARNQPQHFGDGTRLSIL.

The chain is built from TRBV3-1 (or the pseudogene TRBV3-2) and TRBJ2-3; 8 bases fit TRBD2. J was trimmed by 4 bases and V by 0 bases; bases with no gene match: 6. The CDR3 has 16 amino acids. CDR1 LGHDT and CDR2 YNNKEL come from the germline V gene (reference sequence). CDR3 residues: CASSQETGGPADTQYF. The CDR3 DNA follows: TGTGCCAGCAGCCAAGAAACGGGAGGGCCGGCAGATACGCAGTATTTT.

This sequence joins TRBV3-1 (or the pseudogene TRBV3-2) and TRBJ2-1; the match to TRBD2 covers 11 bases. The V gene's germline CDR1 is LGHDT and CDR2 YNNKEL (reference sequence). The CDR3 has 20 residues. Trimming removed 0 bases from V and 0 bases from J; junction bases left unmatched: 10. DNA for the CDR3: TGTGCCAGCAGCCAAGATTTGACTAGCGGGGCGGAGGGCTCCTACAATGAGCAGTTCTTC. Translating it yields CASSQDLTSGAEGSYNEQFF.

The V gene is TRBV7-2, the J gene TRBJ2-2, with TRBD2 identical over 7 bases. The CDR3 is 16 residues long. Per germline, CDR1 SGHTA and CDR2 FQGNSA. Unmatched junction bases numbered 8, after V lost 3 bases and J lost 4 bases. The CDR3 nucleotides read TGTGCCAGCAGCTTCCGGGCGGGAGTGGGCACCGGGGAGCTGTTTTTT. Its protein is CASSFRAGVGTGELFF.

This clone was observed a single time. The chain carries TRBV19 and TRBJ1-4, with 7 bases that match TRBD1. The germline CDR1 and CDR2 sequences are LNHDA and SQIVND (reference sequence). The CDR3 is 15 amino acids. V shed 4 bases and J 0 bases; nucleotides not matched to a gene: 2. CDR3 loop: CASSTDRATNEKLFF. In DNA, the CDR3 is TGTGCCAGTAGTACAGACAGGGCAACTAATGAAAAACTGTTTTTT.

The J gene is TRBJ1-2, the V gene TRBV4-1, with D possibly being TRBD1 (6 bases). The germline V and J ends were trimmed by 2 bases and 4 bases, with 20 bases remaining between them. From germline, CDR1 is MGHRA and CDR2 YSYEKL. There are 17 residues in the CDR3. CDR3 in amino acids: CASSQPGQEGGIYGYTF. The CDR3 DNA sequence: TGCGCCAGCAGCCAACCCGGGCAAGAGGGGGGGATCTATGGCTACACCTTC.

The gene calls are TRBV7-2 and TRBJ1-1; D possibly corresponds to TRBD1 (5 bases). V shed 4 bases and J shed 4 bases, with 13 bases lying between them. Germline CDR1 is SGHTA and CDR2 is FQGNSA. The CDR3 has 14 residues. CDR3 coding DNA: TGTGCCAGCAGCTCCCTTGGGACCACCACTGAAGCTTTCTTT. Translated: CASSSLGTTTEAFF.

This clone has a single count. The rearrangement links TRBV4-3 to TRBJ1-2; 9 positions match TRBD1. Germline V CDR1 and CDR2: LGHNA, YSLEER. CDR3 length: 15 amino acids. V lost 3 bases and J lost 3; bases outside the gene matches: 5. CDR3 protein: CASSQGDRAYYGYTF. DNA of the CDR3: TGCGCCAGCAGCCAGGGGGACAGGGCGTACTATGGCTACACCTTC.

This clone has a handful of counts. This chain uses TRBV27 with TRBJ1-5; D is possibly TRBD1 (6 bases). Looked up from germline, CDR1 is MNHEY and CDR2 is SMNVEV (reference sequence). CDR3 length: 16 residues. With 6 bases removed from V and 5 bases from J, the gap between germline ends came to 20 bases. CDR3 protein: CASSLTLQGPDQPQHF. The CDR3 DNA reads TGTGCCAGCAGCCTTACTCTACAGGGCCCAGATCAGCCCCAGCATTTT.

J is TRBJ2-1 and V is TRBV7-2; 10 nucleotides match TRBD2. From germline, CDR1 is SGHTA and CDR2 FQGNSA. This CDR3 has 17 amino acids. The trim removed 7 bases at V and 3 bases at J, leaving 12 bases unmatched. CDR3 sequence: CASNLKISGRFYNEQFF. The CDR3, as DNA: TGTGCCAGCAACCTCAAAATTAGCGGGAGGTTCTACAATGAGCAGTTCTTC.

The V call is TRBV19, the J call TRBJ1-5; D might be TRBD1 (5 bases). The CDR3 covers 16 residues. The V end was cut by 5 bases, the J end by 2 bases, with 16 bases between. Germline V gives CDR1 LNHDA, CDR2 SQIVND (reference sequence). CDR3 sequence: CASSPLQGSGNQPQHF. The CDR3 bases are TGTGCCAGTAGTCCCCTCCAGGGAAGTGGCAATCAGCCCCAGCATTTT.

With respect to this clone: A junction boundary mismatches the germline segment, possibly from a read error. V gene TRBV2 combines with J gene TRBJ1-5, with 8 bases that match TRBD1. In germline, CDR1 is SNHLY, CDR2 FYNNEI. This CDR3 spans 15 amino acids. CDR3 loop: CASSEDREINKPQHF. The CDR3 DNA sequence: TGTGCCAGCAGTGAGGACAGGGAAATCAATAAGCCCCAGCATTTT. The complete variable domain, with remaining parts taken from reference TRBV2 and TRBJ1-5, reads EPEVTQTPSHQVTQMGQEVILRCVPISNHLYFYWYRQILGQKVEFLVSFYNNEISEKSEIFDDQFSVERPDGSNFTLKIRSTKLEDSAMYFCASSEDREINKPQHFGDGTRLSIL.

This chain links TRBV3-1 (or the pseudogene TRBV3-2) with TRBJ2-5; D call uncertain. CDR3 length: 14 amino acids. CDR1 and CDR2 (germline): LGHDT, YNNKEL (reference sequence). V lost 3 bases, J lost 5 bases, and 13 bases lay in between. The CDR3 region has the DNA TGTGCCAGCAGCCATCGGGTCGGCCTTGAGACCCAGTACTTC. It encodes CASSHRVGLETQYF.

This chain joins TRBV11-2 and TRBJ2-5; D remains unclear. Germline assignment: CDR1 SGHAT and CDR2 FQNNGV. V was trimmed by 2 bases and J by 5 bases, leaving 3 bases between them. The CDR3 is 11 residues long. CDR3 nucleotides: TGTGCCAGCAGCTTAAGGGAGACCCAGTACTTC. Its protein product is CASSLRETQYF.